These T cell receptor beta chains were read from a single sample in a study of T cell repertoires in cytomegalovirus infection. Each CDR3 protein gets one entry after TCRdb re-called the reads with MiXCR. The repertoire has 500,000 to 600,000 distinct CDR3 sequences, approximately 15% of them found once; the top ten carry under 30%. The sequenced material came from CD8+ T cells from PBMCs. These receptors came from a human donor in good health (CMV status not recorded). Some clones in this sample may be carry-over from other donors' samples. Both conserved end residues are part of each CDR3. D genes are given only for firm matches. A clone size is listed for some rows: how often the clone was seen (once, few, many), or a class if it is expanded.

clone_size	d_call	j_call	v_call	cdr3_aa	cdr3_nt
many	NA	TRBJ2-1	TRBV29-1	CSVEGVSEQFF	TGCAGCGTTGAAGGGGTTAGTGAGCAGTTCTTC
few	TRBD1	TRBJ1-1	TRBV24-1	CATRDRGYTEAFF	TGTGCCACCAGGGACAGGGGGTACACTGAAGCTTTCTTT
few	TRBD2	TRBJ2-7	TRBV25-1	CASSTRGGVEQYF	TGTGCCAGCAGCACCCGGGGAGGGGTCGAGCAGTACTTC
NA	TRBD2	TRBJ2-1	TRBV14	CASSRSGRAIEQFF	TGTGCCAGCAGCCGCAGCGGGAGGGCCATTGAGCAGTTCTTC
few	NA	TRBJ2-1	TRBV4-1	CASSQDPRFNRENEQFF	TGCGCCAGCAGCCAAGACCCACGATTTAACAGGGAGAATGAGCAGTTCTTC
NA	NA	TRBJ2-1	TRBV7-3	CASSPNSYPYNEQFF	TGTGCCAGCAGCCCGAACAGTTACCCCTACAATGAGCAGTTCTTC
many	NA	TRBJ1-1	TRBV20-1	CSARNSDVLNTEAFF	TGCAGTGCTAGAAACTCCGATGTTTTGAACACTGAAGCTTTCTTT
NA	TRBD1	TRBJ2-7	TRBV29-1	CSAGQGIGDEQYF	TGCAGCGCGGGACAGGGTATAGGAGACGAGCAGTACTTC
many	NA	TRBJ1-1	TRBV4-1	CASSRGNMNTEAFF	TGCGCCAGCAGCCGAGGCAATATGAACACTGAAGCTTTCTTT
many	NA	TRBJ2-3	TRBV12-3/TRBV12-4	CASRTGWVDTQYF	TGTGCCAGCAGGACGGGATGGGTAGATACGCAGTATTTT
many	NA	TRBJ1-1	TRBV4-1	CASSQDRAEAFF	TGCGCCAGCAGCCAAGATAGGGCTGAAGCTTTCTTT
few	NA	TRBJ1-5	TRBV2	CASRFQYSNQPQHF	TGTGCCAGCAGGTTCCAGTATAGCAATCAGCCCCAGCATTTT
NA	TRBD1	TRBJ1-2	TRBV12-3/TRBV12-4	CAGARTGDFYGYTF	TGTGCCGGAGCCCGGACAGGAGACTTCTATGGCTACACCTTC
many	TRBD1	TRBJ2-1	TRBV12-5	CASGNPTGESYNEQFF	TGTGCTAGTGGCAATCCTACAGGGGAATCCTACAATGAGCAGTTCTTC
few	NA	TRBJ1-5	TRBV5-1	CASSLGPRGNQPQHF	TGCGCCAGCAGCTTGGGACCACGCGGGAATCAGCCCCAGCATTTT
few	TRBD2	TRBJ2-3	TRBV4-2	CASSQHFGLAVSTDTQYF	TGTGCCAGCAGCCAACACTTCGGACTAGCGGTTAGCACAGATACGCAGTATTTT
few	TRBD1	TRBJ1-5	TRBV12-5	CASGWGQENQPQHF	TGTGCTAGTGGTTGGGGACAGGAAAATCAGCCCCAGCATTTT
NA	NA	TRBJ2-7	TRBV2	CATSGTPYEQYF	TGTGCCACCTCCGGGACTCCCTACGAGCAGTACTTC
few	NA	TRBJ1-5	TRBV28	CASSQGTLSNQPQHF	TGTGCCAGCAGTCAAGGGACACTCAGCAATCAGCCCCAGCATTTT
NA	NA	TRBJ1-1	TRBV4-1	CASSQDVRAYF	TGCGCCAGCAGCCAAGATGTTAGGGCTTACTTT
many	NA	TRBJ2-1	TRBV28	CASTPGMGPAEQFF	TGTGCCAGCACCCCAGGCATGGGACCGGCGGAGCAGTTCTTC
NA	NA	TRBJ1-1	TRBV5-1	CASSPGRQLNTEAFF	TGCGCCAGCAGCCCAGGTCGACAGTTGAACACTGAAGCTTTCTTT
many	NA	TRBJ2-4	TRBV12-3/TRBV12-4	CASSFLGGLAKNIQYF	TGTGCCAGCAGCTTCCTAGGAGGGTTAGCCAAAAACATTCAGTACTTC
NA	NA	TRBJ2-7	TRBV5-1	CASSFNWEYEQYF	TGCGCCAGCAGCTTTAATTGGGAGTACGAGCAGTACTTC
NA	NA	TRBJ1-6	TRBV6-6	CASSSPGDRSPLHF	TGTGCCAGCAGTTCCCCTGGGGATCGCTCACCCCTCCACTTT
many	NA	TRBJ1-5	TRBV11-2	CASSLGGDGNQPQHF	TGTGCCAGCAGCTTAGGGGGGGACGGCAATCAGCCCCAGCATTTT
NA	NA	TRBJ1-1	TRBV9	CASSGGSKGKAFF	TGTGCCAGCAGCGGAGGGAGCAAGGGTAAAGCTTTCTTT
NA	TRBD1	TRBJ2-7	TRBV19	CASSIDRTGSSYEQYF	TGTGCCAGTAGTATAGATCGGACAGGGTCGAGCTACGAGCAGTACTTC